The present entry profiles one T cell receptor (beta chain) with its context. No cognate antigen has been identified for it. No clone much larger than this one lies a single base away; base qualities are absent. Cells were frozen in aliquots of 400,000 to 500,000 in DMSO/FBS in liquid nitrogen, and a single aliquot from each fraction was used for sequencing. Every one of the 30 study patients had an endoscopy and a small intestinal biopsy. To release intraepithelial cells, biopsies were stirred for one hour at 37 degrees C in RPMI with EGTA, MgCl2 and 1% FBS. Genomic DNA was extracted from frozen unsorted cell fractions with the Qiagen DNeasy blood extraction kit. The method was the immunoSEQ multiplex PCR assay. The TR loci underwent multiplexed PCR amplification, with J gene segments targeted by reverse primers and V gene segments targeted by forward primers. The Illumina HiSeq System was used to sequence the amplified CDR3 regions. In the paper's pipeline: Closely related reads were merged by a nearest-neighbour algorithm to remove PCR and sequencing errors and to collapse the data into unique sequences. Two measures summarised the repertoires: clonality, and T cell density, defined as TR molecules per amount of genomic DNA input. Public TRs were defined as CDR3 amino acid sequences in at least 80% of unsorted samples, then tested for differential abundance between coeliac and control samples. Differences in clonality and density between disease groups were tested by Kruskal-Wallis tests, followed by Dunn post-tests. The clones in this table, taken by TCRdb from immuneACCESS, are in-frame only. Not every clone is retained; where verified, under half of the shortfall comes from an unresolved V gene, and the cause of the rest is unknown. That table supplies the V and J calls and clone size; D and trimming were determined from the DNA. This sample holds roughly 4,200 clones; around 67% were observed only once. The ten biggest clones cover over 7.5% of the sample.

The CDR3 goes from the cysteine to the phenylalanine over 16 residues. The retained sequence is limited to the CDR3, 48 bases, with the frame set at the first base. V drops 4 bases and J drops 7 bases, leaving 20 bases in between. CDR1 and CDR2, looked up from the germline V gene, are SGDLS and YYNGEE. These data originate in a study of coeliac disease (dated by TCRdb to between 2021 and 2024). Concerning the study at large: Coeliac patients were categorised as having newly diagnosed active disease, refractory coeliac disease type I, or disease controlled by a gluten-free diet. High-resolution HLA typing was unavailable, so biased TRBV7-2 usage was queried as a proof of principle. Small intestinal lymphocyte fractions from coeliac and non-coeliac patients were analysed in the study using next-generation sequencing of rearranged TRB and TRG CDR3 regions. The aim was to characterise TR repertoires of small intestinal T cells in active, refractory type I and gluten-free-diet-treated coeliac disease. A total of some 30 patients took part in the full study: about 22 had serologically confirmed coeliac disease and 8 were controls with non-small intestinal disorders. TRB sequencing was successfully performed on samples from 27 to 35 subjects, among which 24 paired bulk unsorted intraepithelial and lamina propria cell samples were included. On the study overall, not on this receptor specifically: TRB and TRG repertoires of active coeliac intraepithelial and lamina propria samples showed lower clonality than controls, suggesting recruitment of diverse T cells. The separation of intraepithelial from lamina propria cells did not yield high-purity fractions, so cross-contamination between compartments was possible. TRB repertoires were mostly private, with most amino acid sequences found in only one sample, and V-gene usage showed no significant difference between disease groups. The authors considered the approach unsuitable for unbiased detection of gliadin-specific T cells, which are scarce and rarely shared between patients.

Sequences were obtained from intraepithelial lymphocytes from the gut. The sample's cell subset or site label, in plain terms: intraepithelial cell (IEC) fraction of small intestinal biopsy. The TCR sequence derives from a man in his sixties or seventies with active celiac disease. The chain links TRBV9 with TRBJ2-2; a tentative D match to TRBD1 spans 5 bases. The nucleotide sequence reads as follows: TGTGCCAGCAGCCCCCCCAGTAGGGGTATCGGCGGGGAGCTGTTTTTT. This yields the protein CASSPPSRGIGGELFF.